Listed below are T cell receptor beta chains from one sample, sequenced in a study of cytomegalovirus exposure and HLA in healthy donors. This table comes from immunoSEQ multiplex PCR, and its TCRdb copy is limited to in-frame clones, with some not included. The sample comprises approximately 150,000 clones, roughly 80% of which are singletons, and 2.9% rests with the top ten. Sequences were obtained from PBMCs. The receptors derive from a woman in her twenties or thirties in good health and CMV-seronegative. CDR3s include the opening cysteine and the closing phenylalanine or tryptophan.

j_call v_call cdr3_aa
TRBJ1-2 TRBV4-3 CASSQEIGNGQGADGYTF
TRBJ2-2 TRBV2 CASSTGQGIMYTGELFF
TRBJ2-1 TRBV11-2 CASSLDRAGGGNEQFF
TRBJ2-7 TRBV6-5 CASSYSTSGSFYEQYF
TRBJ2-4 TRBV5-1 CASSLEGHPAKNIQYF
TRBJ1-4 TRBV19 CASSMPGHLPSTNEKLFF
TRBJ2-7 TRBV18 CASSPNRGYSSYEQYF
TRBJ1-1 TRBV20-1 CSASKHEAFF
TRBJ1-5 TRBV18 CASSPQENQPQHF
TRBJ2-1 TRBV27 CASRASGSHHNEQFF
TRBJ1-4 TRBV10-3 CAISRQGSNEKLFF
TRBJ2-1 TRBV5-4 CASSLGGTGFSYEQFF
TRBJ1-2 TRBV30 CAWSDPVGALTIYGYTF
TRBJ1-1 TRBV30 CAWSEDRTYEAFF